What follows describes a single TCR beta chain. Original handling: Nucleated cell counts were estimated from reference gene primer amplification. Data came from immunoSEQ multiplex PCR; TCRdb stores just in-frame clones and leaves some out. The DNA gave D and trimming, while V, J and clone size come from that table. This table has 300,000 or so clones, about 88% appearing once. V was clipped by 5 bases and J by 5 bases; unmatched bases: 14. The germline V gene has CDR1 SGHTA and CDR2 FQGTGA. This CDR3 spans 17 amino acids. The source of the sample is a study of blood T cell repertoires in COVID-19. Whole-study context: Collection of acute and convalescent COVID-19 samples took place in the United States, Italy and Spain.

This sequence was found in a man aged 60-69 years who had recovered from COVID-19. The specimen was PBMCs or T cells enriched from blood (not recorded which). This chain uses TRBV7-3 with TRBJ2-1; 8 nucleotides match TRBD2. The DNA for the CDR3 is TGTGCCAGCAGCCCCGAATACGGGGGGGCCGATGACAATGAGCAGTTCTTC. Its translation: CASSPEYGGADDNEQFF.